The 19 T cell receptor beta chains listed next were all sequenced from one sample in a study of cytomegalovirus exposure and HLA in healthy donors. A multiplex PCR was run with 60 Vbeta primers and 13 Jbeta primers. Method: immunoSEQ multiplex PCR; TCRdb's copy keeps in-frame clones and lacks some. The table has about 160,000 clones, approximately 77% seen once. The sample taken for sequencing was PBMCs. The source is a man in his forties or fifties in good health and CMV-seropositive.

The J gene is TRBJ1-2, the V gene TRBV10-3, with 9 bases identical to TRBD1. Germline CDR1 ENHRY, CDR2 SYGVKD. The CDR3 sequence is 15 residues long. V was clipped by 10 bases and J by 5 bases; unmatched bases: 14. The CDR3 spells CATSSGQGGLYGYTF. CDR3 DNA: TGTGCCACAAGCTCGGGACAGGGTGGGTTGTATGGCTACACCTTC.

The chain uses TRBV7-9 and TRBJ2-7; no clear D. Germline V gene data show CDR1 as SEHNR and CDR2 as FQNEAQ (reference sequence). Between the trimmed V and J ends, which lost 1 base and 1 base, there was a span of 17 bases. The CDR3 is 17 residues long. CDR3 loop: CASSLGYGGLISYEQYF. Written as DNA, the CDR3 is TGTGCCAGCAGCTTAGGTTACGGCGGCTTGATATCCTACGAGCAGTACTTC.

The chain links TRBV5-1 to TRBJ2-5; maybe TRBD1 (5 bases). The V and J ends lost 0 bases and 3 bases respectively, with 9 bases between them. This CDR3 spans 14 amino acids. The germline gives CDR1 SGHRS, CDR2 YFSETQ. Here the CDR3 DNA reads TGCGCCAGCAGCTTGGCAGGGCAGGAAGAGACCCAGTACTTC. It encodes CASSLAGQEETQYF.

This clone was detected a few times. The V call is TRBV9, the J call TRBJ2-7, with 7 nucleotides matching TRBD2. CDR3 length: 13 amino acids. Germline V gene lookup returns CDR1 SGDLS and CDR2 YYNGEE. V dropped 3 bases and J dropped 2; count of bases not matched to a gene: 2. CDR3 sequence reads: CASSGRGTYEQYF. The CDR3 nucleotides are TGTGCCAGCAGCGGGCGGGGGACCTACGAGCAGTACTTC.

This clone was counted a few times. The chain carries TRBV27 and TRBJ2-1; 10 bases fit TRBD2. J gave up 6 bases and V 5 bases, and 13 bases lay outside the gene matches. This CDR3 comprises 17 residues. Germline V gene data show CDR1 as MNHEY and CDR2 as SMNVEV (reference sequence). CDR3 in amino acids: CASSRSPAGGPGNEQFF. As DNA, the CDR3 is TGTGCCAGCAGTCGTTCCCCAGCGGGGGGGCCGGGCAATGAGCAGTTCTTC.

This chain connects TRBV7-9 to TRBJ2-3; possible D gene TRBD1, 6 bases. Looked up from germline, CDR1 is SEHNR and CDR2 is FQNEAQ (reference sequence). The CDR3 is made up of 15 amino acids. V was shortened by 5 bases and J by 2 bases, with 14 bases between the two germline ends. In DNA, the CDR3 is TGTGCCAGCAGCCTCCTGCAGGGGTACACAGATACGCAGTATTTT. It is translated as CASSLLQGYTDTQYF.

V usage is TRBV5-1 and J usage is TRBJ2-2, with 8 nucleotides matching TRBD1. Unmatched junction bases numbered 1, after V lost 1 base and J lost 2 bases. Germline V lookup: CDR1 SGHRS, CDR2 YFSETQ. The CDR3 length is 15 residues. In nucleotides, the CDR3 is TGCGCCAGCAGCTTGCCAGGGGGCAACACCGGGGAGCTGTTTTTT. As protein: CASSLPGGNTGELFF. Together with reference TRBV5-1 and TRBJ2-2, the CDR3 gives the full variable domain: KAGVTQTPRYLIKTRGQQVTLSCSPISGHRSVSWYQQTPGQGLQFLFEYFSETQRNKGNFPGRFSGRQFSNSRSEMNVSTLELGDSALYLCASSLPGGNTGELFFGEGSRLTVL.

The CDR3 region is CASSPGYEQYF. The CDR3, as DNA: TGTGCCAGCAGCCCAGGGTACGAGCAGTACTTC. The rearrangement joins TRBV7-2 to TRBJ2-7, with D perhaps TRBD1 (5 bases). V was cut by 5 bases and J by 4 bases, with 6 bases left in between. The CDR3 runs 11 residues. CDR1 SGHTA and CDR2 FQGNSA come from the germline V gene.

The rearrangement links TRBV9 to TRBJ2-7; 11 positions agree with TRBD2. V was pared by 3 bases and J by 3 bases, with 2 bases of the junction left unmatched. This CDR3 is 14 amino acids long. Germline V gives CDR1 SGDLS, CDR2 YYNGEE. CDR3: CASSATSGGYEQYF. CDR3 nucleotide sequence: TGTGCCAGCAGCGCAACTAGCGGGGGCTACGAGCAGTACTTC. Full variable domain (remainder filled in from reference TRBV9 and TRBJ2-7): DSGVTQTPKHLITATGQRVTLRCSPRSGDLSVYWYQQSLDQGLQFLIQYYNGEERAKGNILERFSAQQFPDLHSELNLSSLELGDSALYFCASSATSGGYEQYFGPGTRLTVT.

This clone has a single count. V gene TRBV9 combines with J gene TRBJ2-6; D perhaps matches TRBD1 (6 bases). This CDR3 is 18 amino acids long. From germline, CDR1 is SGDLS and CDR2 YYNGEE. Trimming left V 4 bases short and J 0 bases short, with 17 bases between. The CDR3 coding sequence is TGTGCCAGCAGCTCCTCAGGGGCCCCGAACTCTGGGGCCAACGTCCTGACTTTC. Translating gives CASSSSGAPNSGANVLTF.

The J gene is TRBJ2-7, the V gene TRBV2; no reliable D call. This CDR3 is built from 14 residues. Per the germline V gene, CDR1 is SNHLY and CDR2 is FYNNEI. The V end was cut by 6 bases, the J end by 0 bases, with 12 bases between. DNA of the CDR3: TGTGCCAGCAGAACAGACCGAAGCTCCTACGAGCAGTACTTC. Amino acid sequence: CASRTDRSSYEQYF.

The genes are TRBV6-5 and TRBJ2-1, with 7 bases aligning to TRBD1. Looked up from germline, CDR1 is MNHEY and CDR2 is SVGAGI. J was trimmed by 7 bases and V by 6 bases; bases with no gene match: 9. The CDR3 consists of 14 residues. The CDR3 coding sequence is TGTGCCAGCAGGAAACAGGGGATTTCGAATGAGCAGTTCTTC. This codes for CASRKQGISNEQFF.

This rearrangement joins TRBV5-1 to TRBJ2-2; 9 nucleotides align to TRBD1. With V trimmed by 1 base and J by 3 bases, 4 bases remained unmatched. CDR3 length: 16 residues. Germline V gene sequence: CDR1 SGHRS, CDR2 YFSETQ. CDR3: CASSLQGQGDTGELFF. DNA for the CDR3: TGCGCCAGCAGCTTGCAGGGACAGGGAGACACCGGGGAGCTGTTTTTT.

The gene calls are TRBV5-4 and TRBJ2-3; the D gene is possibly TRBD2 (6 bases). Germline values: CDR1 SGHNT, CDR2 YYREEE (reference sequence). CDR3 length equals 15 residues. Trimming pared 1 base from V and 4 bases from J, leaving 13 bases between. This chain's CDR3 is CASSLRLGSADTQYF. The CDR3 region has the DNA TGTGCCAGCAGCTTGCGGCTCGGGAGCGCAGATACGCAGTATTTT.

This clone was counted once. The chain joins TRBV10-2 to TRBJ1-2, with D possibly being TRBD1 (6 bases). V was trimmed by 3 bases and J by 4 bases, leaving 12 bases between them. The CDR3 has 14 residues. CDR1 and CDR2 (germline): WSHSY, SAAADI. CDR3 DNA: TGCGCCAGCAGTGACCCGGACAGTGGCTATGGCTACACCTTC. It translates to CASSDPDSGYGYTF.

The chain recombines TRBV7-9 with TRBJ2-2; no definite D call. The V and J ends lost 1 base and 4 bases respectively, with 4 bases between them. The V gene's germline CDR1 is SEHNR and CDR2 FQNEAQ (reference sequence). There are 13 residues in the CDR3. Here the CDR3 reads CASSLDLTGELFF. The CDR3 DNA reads TGTGCCAGCAGCTTAGATCTCACCGGGGAGCTGTTTTTT. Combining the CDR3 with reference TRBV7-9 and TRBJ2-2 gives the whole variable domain DTGVSQNPRHKITKRGQNVTFRCDPISEHNRLYWYRQTLGQGPEFLTYFQNEAQLEKSRLLSDRFSAERPKGSFSTLEIQRTEQGDSAMYLCASSLDLTGELFFGEGSRLTVL.

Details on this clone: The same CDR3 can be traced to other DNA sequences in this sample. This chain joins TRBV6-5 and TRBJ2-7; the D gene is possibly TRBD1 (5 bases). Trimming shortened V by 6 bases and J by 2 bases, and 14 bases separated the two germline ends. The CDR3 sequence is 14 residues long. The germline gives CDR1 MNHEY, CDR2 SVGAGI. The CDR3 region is CASRIPDRPYEQYF. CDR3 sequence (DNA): TGTGCCAGCAGAATCCCCGACAGACCCTACGAGCAGTACTTC.

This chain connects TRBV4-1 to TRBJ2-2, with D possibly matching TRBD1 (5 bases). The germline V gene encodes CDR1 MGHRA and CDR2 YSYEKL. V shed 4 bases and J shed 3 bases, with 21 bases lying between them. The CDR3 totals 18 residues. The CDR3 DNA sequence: TGCGCCAGCAGCCCGCAGGGAACGGTCACCACGTACACCGGGGAGCTGTTTTTT. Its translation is CASSPQGTVTTYTGELFF.

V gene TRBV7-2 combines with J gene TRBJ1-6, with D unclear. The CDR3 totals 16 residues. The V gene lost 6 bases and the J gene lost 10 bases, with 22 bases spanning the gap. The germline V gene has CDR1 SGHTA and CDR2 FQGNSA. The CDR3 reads CASRPGLAGSGSPLHF. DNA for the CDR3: TGTGCCAGCAGGCCCGGGCTGGCGGGTTCTGGATCACCCCTCCACTTT.